A selection of T cell receptor beta chains follows, all from one sample in a study of blood T cell repertoires in COVID-19. Assay: immunoSEQ multiplex PCR; the TCRdb copy retains only in-frame clones and omits some. The table lists 250,000 or so clones, approximately 90% of them singletons. What was sequenced was PBMCs or T cells enriched from blood (not recorded which). These receptors all stem from a middle-aged man who had been exposed to COVID-19. Each CDR3 is given with its conserved first and last residue. D genes are given only for firm matches. Size values are once, few and many counts, or a class for expanded clones, and some rows have none.

j_call	clone_size	d_call	v_call	cdr3_aa	cdr3_nt
TRBJ2-5	-	-	TRBV6-9	CASRDRPGEKQETQYF	TGTGCCAGCAGAGACAGGCCCGGCGAGAAACAAGAGACCCAGTACTTC
TRBJ2-7	-	-	TRBV9	CASSVGQSSYEQYF	TGTGCCAGCAGCGTAGGACAGAGCTCCTACGAGCAGTACTTC
TRBJ1-4	-	-	TRBV29-1	CSAFSGTIRKSGEKLFF	TGCAGCGCATTCTCGGGGACAATAAGAAAGTCGGGGGAAAAACTGTTTTTT
TRBJ1-5	-	TRBD1	TRBV19	CASGDSSNQPQHF	TGTGCCAGTGGGGACAGTAGCAATCAGCCCCAGCATTTT
TRBJ2-7	-	TRBD1	TRBV7-3	CASSLTGGEQYF	TGTGCCAGCAGTCTCACAGGGGGCGAGCAGTACTTC
TRBJ1-3	-	-	TRBV19	CASSIGTVSGNTIYF	TGTGCCAGTAGTATAGGGACAGTCTCTGGAAACACCATATATTTT
TRBJ2-3	-	TRBD2	TRBV7-9	CASSSPRLAGSLSTDTQYF	TGTGCCAGCAGCTCGCCGCGACTAGCGGGGAGCCTGAGCACAGATACGCAGTATTTT
TRBJ2-7	-	TRBD2	TRBV7-3	CASSRLSSGEQYF	TGTGCCAGCAGCCGTCTCTCTAGCGGGGAGCAGTACTTC
TRBJ2-7	once	-	TRBV19	CASSIDLSYEQYF	TGTGCCAGTAGTATAGATCTCTCCTACGAGCAGTACTTC
TRBJ1-5	-	-	TRBV5-1	CASSFSGGTNQPQHF	TGCGCCAGCAGCTTTTCGGGGGGCACCAATCAGCCCCAGCATTTT
TRBJ2-7	-	TRBD1	TRBV4-1	CASSQDRGLGEQYF	TGCGCCAGCAGCCAAGACAGGGGGCTTGGCGAGCAGTACTTC
TRBJ2-1	-	TRBD1	TRBV9	CASSGGQSGQGFAEQFF	TGTGCCAGCAGCGGGGGGCAATCGGGACAGGGTTTTGCTGAGCAGTTCTTC
TRBJ1-1	few	-	TRBV19	CASSIGAEDTEAFF	TGTGCCAGTAGTATAGGGGCGGAGGACACTGAAGCTTTCTTT
TRBJ1-1	-	-	TRBV5-1	CASSHVQGINTEAFF	TGCGCCAGCAGCCACGTACAGGGAATCAACACTGAAGCTTTCTTT
TRBJ2-7	-	TRBD2	TRBV27	CASSFGVGGEQYF	TGTGCCAGCAGTTTTGGTGTGGGGGGGGAGCAGTACTTC
TRBJ2-7	-	TRBD2	TRBV7-9	CASSFSGGSGIREQYF	TGTGCCAGCAGCTTCTCGGGGGGTAGCGGGATAAGGGAGCAGTACTTC
TRBJ2-7	-	TRBD1	TRBV2	CASTGTGIGYEQYF	TGTGCCAGCACCGGGACAGGGATCGGCTACGAGCAGTACTTC
TRBJ2-2	-	TRBD2	TRBV27	CASSPGWGLARDTGELFF	TGTGCCAGCAGTCCGGGGTGGGGACTAGCGCGTGACACCGGGGAGCTGTTTTTT
TRBJ1-1	-	-	TRBV18	CASSPLGVGNTEAFF	TGTGCCAGCTCACCTCTAGGAGTGGGGAACACTGAAGCTTTCTTT
TRBJ1-1	once	-	TRBV14	CASSQVSGGNTEAFF	TGTGCCAGCAGCCAAGTCTCCGGGGGGAACACTGAAGCTTTCTTT
TRBJ1-5	-	TRBD1	TRBV28	CASSVRGPVHQPQHF	TGTGCCAGCAGTGTCAGGGGGCCGGTCCATCAGCCCCAGCATTTT
TRBJ2-1	-	-	TRBV7-2	CASSPSIYNEQFF	TGTGCCAGCAGCCCCTCTATCTACAATGAGCAGTTCTTC
TRBJ1-2	-	TRBD1	TRBV4-1	CASSHDAGGWDGYTF	TGCGCCAGCAGCCATGACGCAGGGGGCTGGGATGGCTACACCTTC
TRBJ1-6	-	-	TRBV4-1	CASSQEQGVRSPLHF	TGCGCCAGCAGCCAAGAACAGGGTGTACGGTCACCCCTCCACTTT
TRBJ2-7	once	TRBD2	TRBV3-1/TRBV3-2	CASSQGTSGSPSPYEQYF	TGTGCCAGCAGCCAAGGGACTAGCGGGAGCCCCAGCCCCTACGAGCAGTACTTC
TRBJ2-7	-	TRBD2	TRBV28	CASTLLAGGPNEQYF	TGTGCCAGCACCCTACTAGCGGGAGGGCCGAACGAGCAGTACTTC
TRBJ1-2	-	TRBD1	TRBV28	CASRRGTGVGGYTF	TGTGCCAGCAGAAGAGGGACAGGGGTTGGTGGCTACACCTTC
TRBJ2-1	-	-	TRBV28	CASSSRRGRNNEQFF	TGTGCCAGCAGTTCGAGGAGGGGGCGTAACAATGAGCAGTTCTTC
TRBJ2-7	-	TRBD2	TRBV30	CAWSSGRAGFYEQYF	TGTGCCTGGAGTAGCGGGAGGGCCGGTTTCTACGAGCAGTACTTC
TRBJ2-3	-	-	TRBV5-1	CASSLDQSFTGDTQYF	TGCGCCAGCAGCTTGGATCAGTCATTTACGGGAGATACGCAGTATTTT
TRBJ2-7	once	-	TRBV28	CASSYRVPYEQYF	TGTGCCAGCAGTTACAGGGTCCCCTACGAGCAGTACTTC
TRBJ1-2	-	TRBD1	TRBV4-1	CASSQGLTKGADGYTF	TGCGCCAGCAGCCAAGGACTGACGAAGGGGGCGGATGGCTACACCTTC
TRBJ2-3	-	TRBD2	TRBV6-1	CASSETMSGGSTDTQYF	TGTGCCAGCAGTGAAACAATGTCGGGAGGAAGCACAGATACGCAGTATTTT
TRBJ1-1	-	TRBD1	TRBV7-9	CASSPRTGPGAEAFF	TGTGCCAGCAGCCCCAGGACAGGGCCGGGCGCTGAAGCTTTCTTT
TRBJ2-7	-	-	TRBV28	CASSSPQGGYYEQYF	TGTGCCAGCAGTTCCCCTCAGGGGGGTTACTACGAGCAGTACTTC
TRBJ2-7	-	TRBD2	TRBV4-3	CASSRTLAGVYEQYF	TGCGCCAGCAGCCGAACACTAGCGGGAGTCTACGAGCAGTACTTC
TRBJ1-3	-	-	TRBV30	CAWSGAVNTIYF	TGTGCCTGGAGTGGGGCCGTAAACACCATATATTTT
TRBJ1-1	-	-	TRBV5-1	CASSLAGTPYEAFF	TGCGCCAGCAGCTTGGCCGGGACACCCTATGAAGCTTTCTTT
TRBJ2-1	-	TRBD2	TRBV30	CAWSSTRALTGTSGRKVQFF	TGTGCCTGGAGTTCTACGAGGGCGCTAACCGGGACTAGCGGGAGGAAGGTCCAGTTCTTC
TRBJ1-5	once	-	TRBV9	CASSVSLDQPQHF	TGTGCCAGCAGCGTATCCCTTGATCAGCCCCAGCATTTT
TRBJ1-5	-	TRBD1	TRBV7-9	CASSLGQGVYSNQPQHF	TGTGCCAGCAGCTTAGGACAGGGAGTGTATAGCAATCAGCCCCAGCATTTT
TRBJ2-3	-	TRBD1	TRBV15	CATSSGDRGLADTQYF	TGTGCCACCAGCAGTGGCGACAGGGGGCTAGCAGATACGCAGTATTTT
TRBJ2-1	-	TRBD1	TRBV24-1	CATSDGGQYNEQFF	TGTGCCACCAGTGATGGGGGACAGTACAATGAGCAGTTCTTC
TRBJ2-7	-	TRBD2	TRBV30	CAWSALGLDYEQYF	TGTGCCTGGAGTGCCCTGGGACTAGACTACGAGCAGTACTTC
TRBJ2-7	-	TRBD1	TRBV24-1	CATSDSRTGVSYEQYF	TGTGCCACCAGTGATTCGAGGACAGGGGTGAGTTACGAGCAGTACTTC
TRBJ1-1	-	-	TRBV27	CASSLSAGYTEAFF	TGTGCCAGCAGTTTATCAGCAGGGTACACTGAAGCTTTCTTT
TRBJ1-4	-	-	TRBV5-1	CASSLRDAGEKLFF	TGCGCCAGCAGCTTGCGAGACGCGGGAGAAAAACTGTTTTTT
TRBJ2-3	-	-	TRBV6-5	CASSRVGSTDTQYF	TGTGCCAGCAGTCGGGTCGGTAGCACAGATACGCAGTATTTT
TRBJ2-6	-	TRBD1	TRBV28	CGAGTGHSGANVLTF	TGTGGCGCCGGGACAGGCCACTCTGGGGCCAACGTCCTGACTTTC
TRBJ2-7	-	-	TRBV12-3/TRBV12-4	CASSGGNSYEQYF	TGTGCCAGCAGCGGGGGTAATTCCTACGAGCAGTACTTC
TRBJ2-1	-	-	TRBV6-1	CASSDLNEQFF	TGTGCCAGCAGTGACCTAAATGAGCAGTTCTTC
TRBJ2-5	-	-	TRBV7-9	CASSLAPGKETQYF	TGTGCCAGCAGCTTAGCCCCGGGGAAGGAGACCCAGTACTTC
TRBJ1-2	-	-	TRBV9	CASSVGITGLSNYGYTF	TGTGCCAGCAGCGTAGGGATAACAGGACTATCTAACTATGGCTACACCTTC
TRBJ1-2	-	-	TRBV7-6	CASSYGINYGYTF	TGTGCCAGCAGTTACGGGATTAACTATGGCTACACCTTC
TRBJ2-5	-	TRBD2	TRBV19	CASSIAGTSGGETQYF	TGTGCCAGTAGTATAGCCGGGACTAGCGGAGGGGAGACCCAGTACTTC
TRBJ2-2	-	-	TRBV10-3	CAISAGDPGELFF	TGTGCCATCAGTGCCGGGGATCCCGGGGAGCTGTTTTTT
TRBJ1-2	-	-	TRBV19	CASSIPDRRGYTF	TGTGCCAGTAGTATACCGGATCGGAGGGGCTACACCTTC